The clone carrying this TCR beta chain was found a few times. This sample is part of a study of blood T cell repertoires in COVID-19. Study as a whole: Sites in the United States, Italy and Spain provided acute and convalescent COVID-19 samples. PBMCs, B-cell-depleted T cells, or T cells were the source of the cDNA or gDNA that made up the material.

Trimming cost V 5 bases and J 1 base; bases outside gene matches: 7. Germline V gene lookup returns CDR1 SEHNR and CDR2 FQNEAQ (reference sequence). This CDR3 is built from 16 residues. Per the original methods: From reference gene primer amplification, estimates of nucleated cell counts were derived. Produced via immunoSEQ multiplex PCR; TCRdb's table is partial and in-frame only. V and J calls and clone size are given by that table; D and trimming were obtained from the DNA. The sample holds approximately 160,000 clones, around 82% seen once. The sequenced sample consisted of peripheral blood. This receptor was identified in a young man with active or convalescent COVID-19. The chain carries TRBV7-9 and TRBJ2-2; the match to TRBD1 covers 7 bases. The chain's CDR3 is CASSLRDSENTGELFF. The CDR3 DNA follows: TGTGCCAGCAGCCTACGGGACAGCGAGAACACCGGGGAGCTGTTTTTT. Using reference TRBV7-9 and TRBJ2-2 for the parts outside the CDR3, the full variable domain is DTGVSQNPRHKITKRGQNVTFRCDPISEHNRLYWYRQTLGQGPEFLTYFQNEAQLEKSRLLSDRFSAERPKGSFSTLEIQRTEQGDSAMYLCASSLRDSENTGELFFGEGSRLTVL.